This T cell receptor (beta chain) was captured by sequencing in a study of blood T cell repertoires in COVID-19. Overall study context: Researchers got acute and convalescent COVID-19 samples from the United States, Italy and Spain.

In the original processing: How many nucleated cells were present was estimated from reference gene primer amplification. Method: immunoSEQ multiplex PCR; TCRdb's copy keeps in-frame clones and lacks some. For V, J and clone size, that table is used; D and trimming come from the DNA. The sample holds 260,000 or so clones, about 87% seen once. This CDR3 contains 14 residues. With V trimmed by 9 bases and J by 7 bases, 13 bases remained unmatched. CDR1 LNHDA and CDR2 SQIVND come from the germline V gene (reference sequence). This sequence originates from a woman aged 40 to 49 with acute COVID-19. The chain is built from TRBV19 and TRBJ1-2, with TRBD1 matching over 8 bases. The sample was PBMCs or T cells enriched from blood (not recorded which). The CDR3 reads CASRGGQAISGYTF. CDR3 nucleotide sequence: TGTGCCAGCCGAGGGGGACAGGCTATCTCTGGCTACACCTTC.